The 29 T cell receptor beta chains listed next were all sequenced from one sample in a study of T cell repertoires in cytomegalovirus infection. TCRdb analysed the reads with MiXCR anew, one entry per CDR3 protein. This table has more than 400,000 distinct CDR3 sequences, about 26% appearing once. The sequenced material came from PBMCs. The receptors originated from a human donor in good health (CMV status not recorded). Some clones in this sample may be carry-over from other donors' samples.

This clonotype was seen a handful of times. This sequence joins TRBV13 and TRBJ2-1; D is tentatively TRBD1 or TRBD2 (5 bases each). In germline, CDR1 is PRHDT, CDR2 FYEKMQ (reference sequence). CDR3 length: 17 residues. Trimming took 7 bases from V and 5 from J, leaving 24 bases between them. DNA of the CDR3: TGTGCCAGCACCGGAACCGGGACGGCCAATTCCAACAATGAGCAGTTCTTC. The encoded protein is CASTGTGTANSNNEQFF.

The genes are TRBV4-2 and TRBJ1-1; no clear D. Trimming took 2 bases from V and 3 from J, leaving 10 bases between them. The CDR3 is 14 residues long. Germline values: CDR1 LGHNA, CDR2 YNFKEQ. The DNA of the CDR3 is TGTGCCAGCAGCCAACGTGTGGGAGACACTGAAGCTTTCTTT. This codes for CASSQRVGDTEAFF.

The chain has TRBV24-1 and TRBJ2-1; D is perhaps TRBD1 (6 bases). This CDR3 contains 14 residues. Germline V gives CDR1 KGHDR, CDR2 SFDVKD. Trimming pared 8 bases from V and 4 bases from J, leaving 14 bases between. The CDR3 here is CATTQGSGYNEQFF. Here the CDR3 DNA reads TGTGCCACCACCCAGGGGAGCGGTTACAATGAGCAGTTCTTC.

J is TRBJ2-2 and V is TRBV7-6; 12 bases align to TRBD2. The CDR3 has 16 amino acids. The ends lost 5 bases at V and 6 bases at J; junction bases unmatched: 7. CDR1 and CDR2 (germline): SGHVS, FNYEAQ. CDR3 sequence: CASSRLAGAVSGELFF. Here the CDR3 DNA reads TGTGCCAGCAGCCGACTAGCGGGAGCGGTCTCCGGGGAGCTGTTTTTT.

Only a few counts were recorded for this clonotype. The V and J genes are TRBV15 and TRBJ1-2; TRBD1 might be the D (5 bases). Trimming stripped 3 bases from V and 2 bases from J, with 13 bases between. The CDR3 is 15 residues long. CDR1 and CDR2 from the germline V gene are LNHNV and YYDKDF (reference sequence). CDR3 loop: CATSRDRDGNYGYTF. The DNA of the CDR3 is TGTGCCACCAGCAGGGACCGGGACGGAAACTATGGCTACACCTTC.

Notes on this clonotype: It may be a read error: a sequence one base away is much more abundant. The chain joins TRBV12-3 or TRBV12-4 to TRBJ1-1; D ambiguous. This CDR3 is 14 amino acids long. V was cut by 6 bases and J by 6 bases, with 17 bases left in between. Here the CDR3 reads CASRPIGKVSEAFF. The CDR3 coding sequence is TGTGCCAGCAGACCCATAGGGAAAGTGTCTGAAGCTTTCTTT.

The sample holds many counts of this clonotype. The V call is TRBV7-2, the J call TRBJ2-6, with D perhaps matching TRBD2 (5 bases). The germline CDR1 and CDR2 sequences are SGHTA and FQGNSA. V gave up 1 base and J gave up 6 bases, with 10 bases separating them. The CDR3 has 15 amino acids. For the CDR3, the DNA is TGTGCCAGCAGCTTAGGAGGACTCCCGGCCAACGTCCTGACTTTC. It encodes CASSLGGLPANVLTF.

This clonotype was detected a few times. The chain links TRBV6-2 or TRBV6-3 to TRBJ1-2; D possibly corresponds to TRBD1 (5 bases). Between the trimmed V and J ends, which lost 9 bases and 1 base, there was a span of 18 bases. CDR3 length: 15 amino acids. The germline V gene encodes CDR1 MNHEY and CDR2 SVGEGT. CDR3 in amino acids: CASRPYTGDNYGYTF. The CDR3, as DNA: TGTGCCAGTCGCCCCTACACGGGGGATAACTATGGCTACACCTTC.

The rearrangement links TRBV20-1 to TRBJ2-3; no definite D call. The CDR3 is made up of 11 amino acids. Germline CDR1 DFQATT, CDR2 SNEGSKA (reference sequence). Trimming took off 7 bases at V and 6 bases at J, with 11 bases between the two ends. CDR3 sequence: CSVTLRDTQYF. The CDR3 DNA reads TGCAGTGTTACGCTTCGGGATACGCAGTATTTT.

The chain employs TRBV6-6 and TRBJ1-1; D may be TRBD1 (6 bases). The CDR3 loop spans 14 amino acids. Germline-derived CDR1 and CDR2 are MNHNY and SVGAGI (reference sequence). The V gene lost 7 bases and the J gene lost 1 base, with 13 bases spanning the gap. This CDR3 reads CASNLQGGNTEAFF. The CDR3, as DNA: TGTGCCAGCAATTTACAGGGCGGGAACACTGAAGCTTTCTTT.

This clonotype was seen at least ten times. The chain recombines TRBV12-3 or TRBV12-4 with TRBJ2-4; perhaps TRBD2 as D (5 bases). V was cut by 0 bases and J by 5 bases, with 8 bases left in between. The CDR3 has 14 residues. CDR3 in DNA: TGTGCCAGCAGTTTAGCGGGAGTCGAAAACATTCAGTACTTC. Encoded protein: CASSLAGVENIQYF.

The rearrangement uses TRBV6-1 and TRBJ2-7; 10 nucleotides align to TRBD1. Germline loops: CDR1 MNHNS, CDR2 SASEGT. The CDR3 has 14 amino acids. Trimming cost V 6 bases and J 7 bases; bases outside gene matches: 9. The CDR3 loop is CASSPGTGVGEQYV. DNA for the CDR3: TGTGCCAGCAGCCCCGGGACAGGGGTCGGGGAGCAGTACGTC.

Many counts were recorded for this clonotype. The chain employs TRBV7-8 and TRBJ1-4, with D uncertain. Germline values: CDR1 SGHVS, CDR2 FQNEAQ. V was shortened by 5 bases and J by 0 bases, with 13 bases between the two germline ends. This CDR3 has 16 amino acids. CDR3 DNA sequence: TGTGCCAGCAGCCTGGGGAATTTTGCAACTAATGAAAAACTGTTTTTT. Its protein is CASSLGNFATNEKLFF.

This clonotype was detected ten times or more. The gene calls are TRBV7-2 and TRBJ1-5; no firm D call. Germline V gene sequence: CDR1 SGHTA, CDR2 FQGNSA. The ends were cut back, 2 bases at V and 2 bases at J, with 7 bases in the middle. This CDR3 contains 14 residues. CDR3: CASSLNIGNQPQHF. CDR3 DNA sequence: TGTGCCAGCAGCTTAAACATCGGCAATCAGCCCCAGCATTTT.

The chain recombines TRBV11-3 with TRBJ2-5, with TRBD2 matching 7 bases. CDR1 and CDR2 (germline): SGHNT, YENEEA. V shed 0 bases and J 4 bases; nucleotides not matched to a gene: 8. CDR3 length: 16 residues. The CDR3 region has the DNA TGTGCCAGCAGCTTAGATATCTCAGCGGGAACAGAGACCCAGTACTTC. It codes for CASSLDISAGTETQYF.

CDR3 residues: CASNRRDGSGELFF. In nucleotides, the CDR3 is TGTGCCAGCAATAGGAGGGATGGTTCCGGGGAGCTGTTTTTT. The chain uses TRBV12-3 or TRBV12-4 and TRBJ2-2; a weak D match, TRBD2 (6 bases). The CDR3 has 14 residues. V was shortened by 7 bases and J by 6 bases, with 15 bases between the two germline ends.

The rearrangement links TRBV19 to TRBJ2-1; 9 bases agree with TRBD2. V shed 3 bases and J 2 bases; nucleotides not matched to a gene: 8. CDR1 and CDR2 (germline): LNHDA, SQIVND (reference sequence). The CDR3 extends over 17 amino acids. The CDR3 DNA is TGTGCCAGTAGTATCCGTAGGGGCGGGAGGGCCTACAATGAGCAGTTCTTC. Protein product: CASSIRRGGRAYNEQFF.

The sample holds a few counts of this clonotype. This chain uses TRBV19 with TRBJ2-1, with 14 bases fitting TRBD2. The CDR3 totals 18 residues. V was clipped by 7 bases and J by 0 bases; unmatched bases: 8. In germline, CDR1 is LNHDA, CDR2 SQIVND (reference sequence). The CDR3 reads CASTPGTSGSSSYNEQFF. The CDR3 DNA is TGTGCCAGTACCCCCGGGACTAGCGGGAGTAGCTCCTACAATGAGCAGTTCTTC. Using reference TRBV19 and TRBJ2-1 for the parts outside the CDR3, the full variable domain is DGGITQSPKYLFRKEGQNVTLSCEQNLNHDAMYWYRQDPGQGLRLIYYSQIVNDFQKGDIAEGYSVSREKKESFPLTVTSAQKNPTAFYLCASTPGTSGSSSYNEQFFGPGTRLTVL.

V gene TRBV4-3 combines with J gene TRBJ1-2; D is ambiguous. There are 15 residues in the CDR3. Per the germline V gene, CDR1 is LGHNA and CDR2 is YSLEER. Trimming stripped 1 base from V and 3 bases from J, with 12 bases between. The chain's CDR3 is CASSQGFGLDYGYTF. The CDR3 DNA follows: TGCGCCAGCAGCCAAGGGTTCGGACTTGACTATGGCTACACCTTC.

This clonotype was found many times. The rearrangement uses TRBV7-2 and TRBJ2-3; TRBD1 aligns across 10 bases. J was trimmed by 1 base and V by 5 bases; bases with no gene match: 3. This CDR3 spans 15 amino acids. The V gene's germline CDR1 is SGHTA and CDR2 FQGNSA. CDR3 residues: CASSQGTGGTDTQYF. The CDR3 DNA follows: TGTGCCAGCAGCCAAGGGACAGGGGGCACAGATACGCAGTATTTT.

The chain has TRBV12-3 or TRBV12-4 and TRBJ2-3; D is uncertain. V lost 6 bases to trimming and J lost 3 bases, with 10 bases between them. This CDR3 spans 13 amino acids. The CDR3 bases are TGTGCCAGCAGCGAAGACTTGACAGATACGCAGTATTTT. Protein product: CASSEDLTDTQYF.

This clonotype has only a few counts. V gene TRBV5-6 combines with J gene TRBJ2-1; 10 bases are shared with TRBD2. The CDR3 sequence is 16 residues long. V dropped 1 base and J dropped 3; count of bases not matched to a gene: 4. CDR1 SGHDT and CDR2 YYEEEE come from the germline V gene. The CDR3: CASSLISSGSYNEQFF. CDR3 in DNA: TGTGCCAGCAGCTTGATTTCTAGCGGGAGCTACAATGAGCAGTTCTTC.

The gene calls are TRBV6-5 and TRBJ2-4, with D perhaps matching TRBD1 (5 bases). V lost 2 bases and J 6 bases, leaving 17 bases between the germline ends. Germline values: CDR1 MNHEY, CDR2 SVGAGI. This CDR3 has 16 amino acids. CDR3 region: CASSYTDPSRGNIQYF. Written as DNA, the CDR3 is TGTGCCAGCAGTTACACGGATCCCTCTAGGGGAAACATTCAGTACTTC.

In its sample, this clonotype was seen a few times. The rearrangement joins TRBV19 to TRBJ2-1; 9 bases agree with TRBD2. With V trimmed by 7 bases and J by 12 bases, 4 bases remained unmatched. The germline V gene has CDR1 LNHDA and CDR2 SQIVND (reference sequence). This CDR3 is built from 11 residues. This CDR3 is CASTLAGSQFF. Written as DNA, the CDR3 is TGTGCCAGTACACTAGCGGGCTCGCAGTTCTTC.

The sample holds a few counts of this clonotype. The rearrangement links TRBV7-3 to TRBJ2-2; D is perhaps TRBD1 (5 bases). Trimming shortened V by 4 bases and J by 6 bases, and 9 bases separated the two germline ends. There are 13 residues in the CDR3. Germline V gene lookup returns CDR1 SGHTA and CDR2 FQGTGA. The CDR3 reads CASSSQGSGELFF. Written as DNA, the CDR3 is TGTGCCAGCAGCTCCCAGGGTTCCGGGGAGCTGTTTTTT.

The J gene is TRBJ2-1, the V gene TRBV27, with TRBD2 matching 13 bases. There are 15 residues in the CDR3. With 6 bases clipped from V and 9 bases from J, the junction kept 8 bases outside the gene matches. In germline, CDR1 is MNHEY, CDR2 SMNVEV (reference sequence). The CDR3 DNA reads TGTGCCAGCAGCCATACTAGCGGGGGGGGGGGTGAGCAGTTCTTC. Protein: CASSHTSGGGGEQFF.

In its sample, this clonotype was seen a few times. The V and J genes are TRBV6-2 or TRBV6-3 and TRBJ2-7, with D maybe TRBD1 (6 bases). The ends were cut back, 6 bases at V and 7 bases at J, with 16 bases in the middle. This CDR3 spans 13 amino acids. Germline V CDR1 and CDR2: MNHEY, SVGEGT. DNA of the CDR3: TGTGCCAGCAGAGACAAAACAGGGTGGGAGCAGTACGTC. It codes for CASRDKTGWEQYV.

This clonotype was seen a handful of times. The chain couples TRBV6-2 or TRBV6-3 to TRBJ2-1, with 9 nucleotides matching TRBD1. Germline values: CDR1 MNHEY, CDR2 SVGEGT. The ends lost 6 bases at V and 7 bases at J; junction bases unmatched: 10. The CDR3 is made up of 15 amino acids. Written as DNA, the CDR3 is TGTGCCAGCAGCAACAGGGACAGGGTTGAAAATGAGCAGTTCTTC. Encoded protein: CASSNRDRVENEQFF.

The V gene is TRBV28, the J gene TRBJ2-7; D is ambiguous. Trimming took 7 bases from V and 0 from J, leaving 13 bases between them. CDR3 length equals 14 residues. The germline V gene has CDR1 MDHEN and CDR2 SYDVKM. The CDR3 here is CASTIDAYSYEQYF. DNA of the CDR3: TGTGCCAGCACCATTGACGCGTACTCCTACGAGCAGTACTTC.